A selection of T cell receptor beta chains follows, all from one sample in a study of T cell responses to AZD1222 COVID-19 vaccine. Sequencing used immunoSEQ multiplex PCR; TCRdb keeps in-frame clones, though not all of them. This table has roughly 140,000 clones, roughly 91% appearing once. The input for sequencing was peripheral blood, taken on day 0 of AZD1222 vaccination. These receptors were obtained from an adult in good health. Each CDR3 is given with its conserved first and last residue. Fields, in order: V gene, D gene, J gene, CDR3 protein. D genes are given only for firm matches.

TRBV6-7,NA,TRBJ1-2,CASSYRQQGRANYGYTF
TRBV6-1,NA,TRBJ1-1,CASCEGGANTEAFF
TRBV21-1,NA,TRBJ2-7,CASRTNRRIYEQYF
TRBV6-5,NA,TRBJ1-3,CASSYRRGDTIYF
TRBV7-9,TRBD1,TRBJ1-2,CASSEPGQGVYGYTF
TRBV6-5,NA,TRBJ1-2,CASRNSGGYTF
TRBV5-5,NA,TRBJ1-2,CASSAEGSNYGYTF
TRBV5-1,NA,TRBJ2-7,CASSSEDSSYEQYF
TRBV6-5,NA,TRBJ1-4,CASSSQGAENEKLFF
TRBV12-3/TRBV12-4,NA,TRBJ2-7,CASSYLSYEQYF
TRBV20-1,TRBD1,TRBJ1-2,CSASGDRSNYGYTF
TRBV27,NA,TRBJ2-5,CASSLRGRIKETQYF
TRBV6-5,TRBD1,TRBJ2-7,CASSYSTGFYEQYF
TRBV9,NA,TRBJ1-1,CASSVAWGRETEAFF
TRBV5-8,TRBD1,TRBJ2-3,CASRFGQGATDTQYF
TRBV2,TRBD1,TRBJ2-7,CASSPGDSWDEQYF
TRBV19,TRBD1,TRBJ2-7,CASSARTGNFREQYF
TRBV2,NA,TRBJ2-7,CASRGSRLPMGEQYF
TRBV10-3,TRBD2,TRBJ2-7,CAISEAGAGAGEQYF
TRBV3-1/TRBV3-2,TRBD1,TRBJ1-1,CASSQGDREAFF
TRBV4-1,NA,TRBJ2-7,CASSQGPYEQYF
TRBV10-1,TRBD2,TRBJ2-1,CASSLSGDYNEQFF
TRBV19,TRBD2,TRBJ2-5,CASSIEGGGQETQYF
TRBV18,NA,TRBJ1-1,CASSQGNTEAFF
TRBV18,TRBD1,TRBJ1-5,CASSPGTDLRQPQHF
TRBV7-9,NA,TRBJ2-3,CASSLRGAGSTDTQYF
TRBV19,NA,TRBJ2-3,CASSIGGLGTDTQYF
TRBV3-1/TRBV3-2,NA,TRBJ1-2,CASSPDQISWGYTF
TRBV7-9,TRBD1,TRBJ2-7,CASRISGTESYEQYF
TRBV7-2,NA,TRBJ2-1,CASSFAYRLNDEQFF
TRBV19,TRBD2,TRBJ2-2,CASSISAGDHGELFF
TRBV12-3/TRBV12-4,NA,TRBJ1-1,CASSFLVRTEAFF
TRBV3-1/TRBV3-2,TRBD2,TRBJ2-7,CASSHWGLAESYEQYF
TRBV2,NA,TRBJ1-4,CASSVEVDEKLFF
TRBV18,NA,TRBJ1-4,CASSHRENEKLFF
TRBV5-1,TRBD1,TRBJ2-7,CASSRGDRGTEQYF
TRBV6-2/TRBV6-3,TRBD1,TRBJ2-7,CASSYGQVGSYEQYF
TRBV10-3,TRBD1,TRBJ1-1,CAISSKQGASPEAFF
TRBV7-9,TRBD1,TRBJ1-4,CASSLGQGSYNEKLFF
TRBV29-1,NA,TRBJ2-7,CSVVVRGNLRSYEQYF
TRBV7-9,NA,TRBJ2-3,CASSSYVRDGTDTQYF
TRBV30,NA,TRBJ1-3,CAASPSFGNTIYF
TRBV6-2/TRBV6-3,NA,TRBJ2-5,CASSLWTEETQYF
TRBV7-2,NA,TRBJ2-2,CASSLAHRGRGPGELFF
TRBV7-2,NA,TRBJ2-1,CASRPDRNEQFF
TRBV20-1,NA,TRBJ2-7,CSASGGQRGAYEQYF
TRBV18,TRBD1,TRBJ2-5,CASSPGQGRQETQYF
TRBV3-1/TRBV3-2,NA,TRBJ1-4,CASSQGTGFSNEKLFF
TRBV2,NA,TRBJ1-2,CASRAGSLSYTF
TRBV10-1,NA,TRBJ2-1,CASSESPAASSYNEQFF
TRBV19,NA,TRBJ2-3,CASQEYGPTSTDTQYF
TRBV19,TRBD1,TRBJ1-2,CASSITGTGYGYTF
TRBV5-6,NA,TRBJ1-5,CASSLAGGANQPQHF
TRBV20-1,TRBD1,TRBJ2-7,CSASKGAKVYEQYF
TRBV12-3/TRBV12-4,NA,TRBJ2-3,CASSYRGPDTQYF
TRBV9,NA,TRBJ1-4,CASSGIGVNEKLFF